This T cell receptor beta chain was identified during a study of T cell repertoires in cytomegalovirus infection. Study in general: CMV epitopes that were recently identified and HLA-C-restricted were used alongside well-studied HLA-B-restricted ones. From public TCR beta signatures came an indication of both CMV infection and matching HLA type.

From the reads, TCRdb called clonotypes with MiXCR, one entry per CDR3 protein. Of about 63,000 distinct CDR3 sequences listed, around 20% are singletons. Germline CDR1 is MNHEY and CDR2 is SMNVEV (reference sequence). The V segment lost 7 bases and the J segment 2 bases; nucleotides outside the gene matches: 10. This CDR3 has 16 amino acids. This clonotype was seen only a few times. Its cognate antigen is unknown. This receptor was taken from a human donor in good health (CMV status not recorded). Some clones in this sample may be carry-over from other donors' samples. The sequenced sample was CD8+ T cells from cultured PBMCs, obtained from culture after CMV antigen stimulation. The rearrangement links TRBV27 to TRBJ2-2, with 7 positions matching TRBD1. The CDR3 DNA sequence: TGTGCCAGCAAGGAACAGGGACAGATTAACACCGGGGAGCTGTTTTTT. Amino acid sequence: CASKEQGQINTGELFF.